The 2 T cell receptor beta chains in this list originate from one sample, sequenced in a study of vaccination and CD4 T cells after COVID-19. The treatment is: approximately 9-day PBMC culture with coronavirus spike peptide pools or control peptides (ViraFEST assay). Antigens for these TCRs are unknown. Cultured CD4+ T-cell DNA underwent Oncomine TCR Beta short-read sequencing. MiXCR, run by TCRdb on the PCR reads, gives a single entry per CDR3 protein. The sample lists 15,000 to 20,000 distinct CDR3 sequences; about 54% were seen once. Sequenced: CD4+ T cells from blood, cultured in vitro. These receptors came from a human donor who had recovered from COVID-19.

The rearrangement uses TRBV7-3 and TRBJ2-2; a weak D match, TRBD1 (5 bases). This CDR3 contains 15 residues. V was cut by 5 bases and J by 3 bases, with 13 bases left in between. From germline, CDR1 is SGHTA and CDR2 FQGTGA. The CDR3 bases are TGTGCCAGCAGCCCCCTCGGACAATACACCGGGGAGCTGTTTTTT. Its protein product is CASSPLGQYTGELFF.

The rearrangement joins TRBV2 to TRBJ1-5; 8 nucleotides match TRBD1. J gave up 14 bases and V 1 base, and 4 bases lay outside the gene matches. Looked up from germline, CDR1 is SNHLY and CDR2 is FYNNEI. This CDR3 is 12 amino acids long. Here the CDR3 reads CASSEEGQGEHF. The CDR3 DNA is TGTGCCAGCAGTGAAGAAGGACAGGGCGAGCATTTT. The whole variable domain, remainder taken from reference TRBV2 and TRBJ1-5, is EPEVTQTPSHQVTQMGQEVILRCVPISNHLYFYWYRQILGQKVEFLVSFYNNEISEKSEIFDDQFSVERPDGSNFTLKIRSTKLEDSAMYFCASSEEGQGEHFGDGTRLSIL.